Presented here are 24 T cell receptor beta chains from one specimen sequenced in a study of blood T cell repertoires in COVID-19. Using immunoSEQ multiplex PCR, the repertoire was profiled, and TCRdb retains in-frame clones only, with some absent. In the table there are about 31,000 clones, more than 80% of which are singletons. Sequences were obtained from peripheral blood. Receptors originate from a man older than 75 with acute or convalescent COVID-19.

The chain joins TRBV5-6 to TRBJ1-1; weak D call: TRBD1 (6 bases). Between the trimmed V and J ends, which lost 4 bases and 3 bases, there was a span of 10 bases. CDR1 is SGHDT and CDR2 is YYEEEE in the germline V gene. CDR3 length equals 13 residues. The CDR3 DNA reads TGTGCCAGCAGCGGGGGCCAACACACTGAAGCTTTCTTT. Encoded protein: CASSGGQHTEAFF.

J is TRBJ2-7 and V is TRBV7-9; 7 bases line up with TRBD2. Germline V gives CDR1 SEHNR, CDR2 FQNEAQ (reference sequence). Unmatched junction bases numbered 13, after V lost 7 bases and J lost 7 bases. The CDR3 spans 14 residues. Here the CDR3 reads CASTPGGPLGEQYF. DNA of the CDR3: TGTGCCAGCACCCCGGGGGGTCCCCTTGGGGAGCAGTACTTC.

The chain is built from TRBV4-2 and TRBJ2-1; TRBD1 matches at 7 bases. CDR1 and CDR2 (germline): LGHNA, YNFKEQ. The CDR3 sequence is 17 residues long. V lost 3 bases, J lost 8 bases, and 16 bases stayed unmatched. The DNA of the CDR3 is TGTGCCAGCAGCCACCCCATCCCAACGACAGGGTTCGATGAGCAGTTCTTC. As protein: CASSHPIPTTGFDEQFF.

The V call is TRBV4-2, the J call TRBJ2-1; D is undetermined. Trimming shortened V by 4 bases and J by 1 base, and 14 bases separated the two germline ends. The CDR3 has 16 amino acids. CDR1 LGHNA and CDR2 YNFKEQ come from the germline V gene. The CDR3 here is CASSLDPESSYNEQFF. In DNA, the CDR3 is TGTGCCAGCAGCCTCGACCCGGAGTCGTCCTACAATGAGCAGTTCTTC.

This clone came up once. This rearrangement joins TRBV12-5 to TRBJ2-2; 11 bases fit TRBD1. The CDR3 extends over 14 amino acids. Trimming cost V 3 bases and J 8 bases; bases outside gene matches: 2. Germline CDR1 reads LGHNT; CDR2 reads FRNRAP. CDR3: CASGFGTGGGELFF. In DNA, the CDR3 is TGTGCTAGTGGTTTCGGGACAGGGGGTGGGGAGCTGTTTTTT. Full variable domain (remainder filled in from reference TRBV12-5 and TRBJ2-2): DARVTQTPRHKVTEMGQEVTMRCQPILGHNTVFWYRQTMMQGLELLAYFRNRAPLDDSGMPKDRFSAEMPDATLATLKIQPSEPRDSAVYFCASGFGTGGGELFFGEGSRLTVL.

V gene TRBV12-3 or TRBV12-4 combines with J gene TRBJ1-1; D ambiguous. V gave up 3 bases and J gave up 1 base, with 6 bases separating them. This CDR3 region has 13 residues. The CDR3 spells CASSLAENTEAFF. CDR3 nucleotides: TGTGCCAGCAGTTTGGCAGAGAACACTGAAGCTTTCTTT.

The chain is built from TRBV7-9 and TRBJ1-1; 8 bases are shared with TRBD1. Germline V gene sequence: CDR1 SEHNR, CDR2 FQNEAQ (reference sequence). V dropped 5 bases and J dropped 4; count of bases not matched to a gene: 3. CDR3 length: 13 amino acids. Here the CDR3 DNA reads TGTGCCAGCAGCGTAGACAGGGGCACTGAAGCTTTCTTT. Translating it yields CASSVDRGTEAFF.

The chain employs TRBV19 and TRBJ2-7; 8 bases are shared with TRBD1. Germline V gene lookup returns CDR1 LNHDA and CDR2 SQIVND (reference sequence). This CDR3 comprises 13 residues. After removal of 3 bases from V and 3 bases from J, the junction contained 1 base not matched to a gene. The CDR3 nucleotides read TGTGCCAGTAGTATTGGACAGGGCTACGAGCAGTACTTC. It specifies CASSIGQGYEQYF.

The J gene is TRBJ1-1, the V gene TRBV5-8; weak D call: TRBD1 (6 bases). The ends were cut back, 1 base at V and 7 bases at J, with 11 bases in the middle. In germline, CDR1 is SGHTS, CDR2 YDEGEE. This CDR3 contains 13 residues. CDR3 in amino acids: CASSLTGSGEAFF. The CDR3 region has the DNA TGTGCCAGCAGCTTGACAGGGTCGGGTGAAGCTTTCTTT.

This rearrangement joins TRBV2 to TRBJ1-6; D might be TRBD1 (6 bases). This CDR3 is 13 amino acids long. V gave up 7 bases and J gave up 9 bases, with 13 bases separating them. CDR1 and CDR2 from the germline V gene are SNHLY and FYNNEI. The CDR3 DNA follows: TGTGCCAGCAAATCGGGGGGCCGTTCACCCCTCCACTTT. Protein: CASKSGGRSPLHF.

This clone came up once. The chain joins TRBV6-4 to TRBJ2-5; D is perhaps TRBD2 (6 bases). The germline CDR1 and CDR2 sequences are MRHNA and SNTAGT. This CDR3 contains 15 residues. Trimming removed 6 bases from V and 4 bases from J, with 18 bases in between. The CDR3, as DNA: TGTGCCAGCAGAGAACCGGGACTGATCCGAGAGACCCAGTACTTC. This translates into CASREPGLIRETQYF.

The genes are TRBV6-5 and TRBJ2-7; 7 nucleotides line up with TRBD1. Germline CDR1 and CDR2: MNHEY and SVGAGI. The CDR3 spans 12 residues. V shed 11 bases, J shed 1 base, and the junction held 5 bases outside the gene matches. Here the CDR3 DNA reads TGTGCCGGCGGACAGGCTTCCTACGAGCAGTACTTC. Amino acids: CAGGQASYEQYF.

The J gene is TRBJ2-5, the V gene TRBV28; 7 bases agree with TRBD2. Germline loops: CDR1 MDHEN, CDR2 SYDVKM. The CDR3 is made up of 17 amino acids. J was trimmed by 4 bases and V by 5 bases; bases with no gene match: 16. CDR3 residues: CASSPLTNRGVGETQYF. CDR3 sequence (DNA): TGTGCCAGCAGTCCGCTAACCAATCGGGGGGTAGGAGAGACCCAGTACTTC.

CDR3 sequence reads: CASSLASSTDTQYF. The CDR3 DNA is TGTGCCAGCAGCTTGGCCTCTAGCACAGATACGCAGTATTTT. The V call is TRBV5-4, the J call TRBJ2-3; D is unclear. V lost 0 bases and J 0 bases, leaving 5 bases between the germline ends. CDR3 length: 14 residues. CDR1 SGHNT and CDR2 YYREEE come from the germline V gene (reference sequence).

This clone showed up just a few times. V and J are TRBV2 and TRBJ2-7; weak D call: TRBD2 (6 bases). Germline values: CDR1 SNHLY, CDR2 FYNNEI. CDR3 size: 13 residues. V was trimmed by 4 bases and J by 3 bases, leaving 10 bases between them. As DNA, the CDR3 is TGTGCCAGCAGTGTAACGGGACTCTACGAGCAGTACTTC. The encoded protein is CASSVTGLYEQYF.

The chain couples TRBV3-1 (or the pseudogene TRBV3-2) to TRBJ2-1; 10 bases match TRBD2. The CDR3 extends over 16 amino acids. Looked up from germline, CDR1 is LGHDT and CDR2 is YNNKEL (reference sequence). Trimming cost V 4 bases and J 10 bases; bases outside gene matches: 13. CDR3 bases: TGTGCCAGCAGCCCGAGGAGGCTAGCGGGGGTGGAAGAGCAGTTCTTC. Amino acids: CASSPRRLAGVEEQFF.

A remark on this clone: The junction departs from the called germline gene at one end, perhaps through a read error. The gene calls are TRBV5-1 and TRBJ2-3; TRBD2 might be the D (7 bases). The CDR3 totals 15 residues. The germline V gene has CDR1 SGHRS and CDR2 YFSETQ. Here the CDR3 reads CARSWGAGGTDTQYF. The CDR3 DNA sequence: TGCGCCCGCAGCTGGGGGGCGGGGGGCACAGATACGCAGTATTTT.

This clone has only one observation. The gene calls are TRBV11-2 and TRBJ2-2; a possible D gene is TRBD2 (5 bases). V was trimmed by 7 bases and J by 0 bases, leaving 9 bases between them. From germline, CDR1 is SGHAT and CDR2 FQNNGV. The CDR3 extends over 14 amino acids. In DNA form, the CDR3 reads TGTGCCAGCACGGTCGGGGCGAACACCGGGGAGCTGTTTTTT. Amino acid sequence: CASTVGANTGELFF.

The chain combines TRBV27 with TRBJ1-2, with 7 bases lining up with TRBD1. CDR1 MNHEY and CDR2 SMNVEV come from the germline V gene (reference sequence). Trimming took 3 bases from V and 8 from J; bases not matched to a gene: 9. The CDR3 totals 14 residues. The CDR3 DNA follows: TGTGCCAGCAGTTTCACAGGGGAGATGGGAGGCTACACCTTC. This encodes CASSFTGEMGGYTF.

The chain has TRBV7-6 and TRBJ2-2, with 12 bases matching TRBD2. V gave up 1 base and J gave up 0 bases; unmatched junction bases: 0. The CDR3 is 17 residues long. Per the germline V gene, CDR1 is SGHVS and CDR2 is FNYEAQ. The CDR3 DNA reads TGTGCCAGCAGCTTAGGACTAGCGGGGGCGAACACCGGGGAGCTGTTTTTT. Amino acids: CASSLGLAGANTGELFF.

V and J are TRBV27 and TRBJ2-2; D might be TRBD1 (6 bases). V was trimmed by 2 bases and J by 3 bases, leaving 7 bases between them. This CDR3 contains 14 residues. Per germline, CDR1 MNHEY and CDR2 SMNVEV (reference sequence). The CDR3 bases are TGTGCCAGCAGTTTAGGACAGCACACCGGGGAGCTGTTTTTT. Translation gives CASSLGQHTGELFF.

The rearrangement links TRBV6-5 to TRBJ1-5, with D possibly TRBD1 on 5 matching bases. Trimming took off 5 bases at V and 7 bases at J, with 12 bases between the two ends. This CDR3 spans 13 amino acids. The germline CDR1 and CDR2 sequences are MNHEY and SVGAGI. DNA for the CDR3: TGTGCCAGCAGTCCATCGGGGGTCCAGCCCCAGCATTTT. It yields the protein CASSPSGVQPQHF.

V gene TRBV28 combines with J gene TRBJ1-2, with no clear D. CDR3 size: 13 residues. V gave up 7 bases and J gave up 5 bases, with 14 bases separating them. Germline lookup yields CDR1 MDHEN and CDR2 SYDVKM. This chain's CDR3 is CASTSPGGYGYTF. The CDR3 DNA reads TGTGCCAGCACCAGCCCCGGAGGTTATGGCTACACCTTC.

The V and J genes are TRBV9 and TRBJ1-2, with TRBD1 matching over 8 bases. Unmatched junction bases numbered 10, after V lost 4 bases and J lost 8 bases. This CDR3 is 14 amino acids long. Germline V lookup: CDR1 SGDLS, CDR2 YYNGEE. The CDR3 here is CASSPGQGAWGYTF. The CDR3 DNA reads TGTGCCAGCAGCCCAGGCCAGGGGGCGTGGGGCTACACCTTC.